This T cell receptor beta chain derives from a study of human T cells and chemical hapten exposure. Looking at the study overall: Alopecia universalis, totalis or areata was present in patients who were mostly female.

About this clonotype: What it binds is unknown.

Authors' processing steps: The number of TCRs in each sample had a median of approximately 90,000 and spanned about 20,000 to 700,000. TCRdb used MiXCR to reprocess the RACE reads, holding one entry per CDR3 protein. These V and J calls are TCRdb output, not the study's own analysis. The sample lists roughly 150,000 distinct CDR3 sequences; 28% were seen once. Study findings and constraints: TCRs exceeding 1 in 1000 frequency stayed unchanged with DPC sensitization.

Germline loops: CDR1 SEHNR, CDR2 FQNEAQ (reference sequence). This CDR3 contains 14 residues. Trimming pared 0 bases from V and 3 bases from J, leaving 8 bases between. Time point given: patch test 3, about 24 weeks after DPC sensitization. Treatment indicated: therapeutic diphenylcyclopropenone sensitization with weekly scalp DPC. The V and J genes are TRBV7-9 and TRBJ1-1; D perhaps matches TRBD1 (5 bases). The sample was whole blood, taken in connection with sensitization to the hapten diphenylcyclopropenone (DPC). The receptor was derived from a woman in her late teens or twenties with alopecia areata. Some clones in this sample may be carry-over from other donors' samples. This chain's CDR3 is CASSLAGTDTEAFF. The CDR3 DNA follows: TGTGCCAGCAGCTTAGCCGGGACCGACACTGAAGCTTTCTTT.